One sample yielded the 15 T cell receptor beta chains listed below, sequenced in a study of cytomegalovirus exposure and HLA in healthy donors. PCR used 60 Vbeta primers and 13 Jbeta primers. Profiled with immunoSEQ multiplex PCR; TCRdb holds only in-frame clones, not every one. The sample yields 150,000 to 200,000 clones, around 85% seen once. Sequences were obtained from PBMCs. The receptors were gathered from a middle-aged man in good health and CMV-seronegative.

This chain connects TRBV30 to TRBJ1-1; no clear D. The V gene's germline CDR1 is GTSNPN and CDR2 SVGIG (reference sequence). V dropped 8 bases and J dropped 4 bases, with 8 bases sitting between them. This CDR3 comprises 10 residues. In DNA form, the CDR3 reads TGTGCCCGGGTGGCCACTGAAGCTTTCTTT. This translates into CARVATEAFF.

There are a few counts of this clone. V gene TRBV9 combines with J gene TRBJ1-5, with D perhaps TRBD1 (5 bases). V lost 1 base and J 0 bases, leaving 8 bases between the germline ends. CDR1 is SGDLS and CDR2 is YYNGEE in the germline V gene. CDR3 length: 15 residues. CDR3 sequence: CASSVSGNSNQPQHF. CDR3 nucleotide sequence: TGTGCCAGCAGCGTATCAGGGAATAGCAATCAGCCCCAGCATTTT.

The V gene is TRBV6-6, the J gene TRBJ1-6; 11 nucleotides agree with TRBD1. This CDR3 comprises 16 residues. Germline assignment: CDR1 MNHNY and CDR2 SVGAGI (reference sequence). V was clipped by 0 bases and J by 7 bases; unmatched bases: 2. CDR3 DNA sequence: TGTGCCAGCAGTTACTCCCGGGACAGGGGGAATTCACCCCTCCACTTT. Protein: CASSYSRDRGNSPLHF.

This clone was observed a few times. The chain couples TRBV7-9 to TRBJ1-1; D remains unclear. Trimming stripped 2 bases from V and 3 bases from J, with 16 bases between. The germline V gene encodes CDR1 SEHNR and CDR2 FQNEAQ (reference sequence). The CDR3 consists of 16 residues. The chain's CDR3 is CASSLNWGGGHTEAFF. The CDR3 DNA reads as TGTGCCAGCAGCTTAAACTGGGGAGGAGGTCACACTGAAGCTTTCTTT.

The chain employs TRBV2 and TRBJ1-2; TRBD1 might be the D (6 bases). Trimming removed 8 bases from V and 6 bases from J, with 13 bases in between. The CDR3 totals 12 residues. Germline lookup yields CDR1 SNHLY and CDR2 FYNNEI. As DNA, the CDR3 is TGTGCCAGCGGACAGCAACGGGATGGCTACACCTTC. Its protein product is CASGQQRDGYTF.

The V call is TRBV18, the J call TRBJ2-7, with D maybe TRBD2 (5 bases). Germline V CDR1 and CDR2: KGHSH, LQKENI. V lost 3 bases and J 7 bases, leaving 13 bases between the germline ends. This CDR3 has 13 residues. Here the CDR3 reads CASSPASGGEQYF. In DNA, the CDR3 is TGTGCCAGCTCACCCGCGAGCGGTGGGGAGCAGTACTTC.

The chain combines TRBV7-9 with TRBJ2-3, with unresolved D. This CDR3 contains 15 residues. V dropped 5 bases and J dropped 0 bases, with 12 bases sitting between them. From germline, CDR1 is SEHNR and CDR2 FQNEAQ (reference sequence). This chain's CDR3 is CASSALVTSTDTQYF. The CDR3 nucleotides are TGTGCCAGCAGCGCCCTTGTTACTAGCACAGATACGCAGTATTTT.

This clone showed up just a few times. CDR3 protein: CASYHPGQCLATQYF. DNA for the CDR3: TGTGCCAGTTATCATCCGGGACAGTGTCTAGCTACGCAGTATTTT. This sequence joins TRBV25-1 and TRBJ2-3; 7 nucleotides line up with TRBD1. Losses at the gene ends were 9 bases for V and 8 bases for J; bases not matched to a gene: 17. This CDR3 contains 15 residues. CDR1 and CDR2 (germline): MGHDK, SYGVNS. The whole variable domain, filled in from reference TRBV25-1 and TRBJ2-3, reads EADIYQTPRYLVIGTGKKITLECSQTMGHDKMYWYQQDPGMELHLIHYSYGVNSTEKGDLSSESTVSRIRTEHFPLTLESARPSHTSQYLCASYHPGQCLATQYFGPGTRLTVL.

The chain uses TRBV19 and TRBJ2-1, with 7 nucleotides matching TRBD2. V lost 5 bases and J lost 5; bases outside the gene matches: 6. CDR1 LNHDA and CDR2 SQIVND come from the germline V gene (reference sequence). The CDR3 contains 14 residues. The CDR3 here is CASSGLGTNNEQFF. CDR3 DNA: TGTGCCAGTAGTGGACTAGGGACTAACAATGAGCAGTTCTTC.

The chain links TRBV6-1 to TRBJ1-1, with D maybe TRBD1 (5 bases). This CDR3 contains 11 residues. Germline-derived CDR1 and CDR2 are MNHNS and SASEGT. V was cut by 5 bases and J by 7 bases, with 8 bases left in between. CDR3 protein: CASSSGIEAFF. The CDR3 DNA reads as TGTGCCAGCAGTTCAGGGATTGAAGCTTTCTTT.

The J gene is TRBJ2-3, the V gene TRBV9, with D possibly being TRBD2 (5 bases). Germline V gives CDR1 SGDLS, CDR2 YYNGEE. Trimming took off 0 bases at V and 0 bases at J, with 5 bases between the two ends. This CDR3 has 14 amino acids. CDR3 bases: TGTGCCAGCAGCGTAGCGGGGAGCACAGATACGCAGTATTTT. Protein: CASSVAGSTDTQYF.

This clone was counted only a few times. The rearrangement uses TRBV11-2 and TRBJ2-1; 9 nucleotides line up with TRBD1. The CDR3 has 15 amino acids. CDR1 and CDR2 from the germline V gene are SGHAT and FQNNGV. J lost 0 bases, V lost 5 bases, and 2 bases had no gene match. CDR3 region: CASSRDRVSYNEQFF. CDR3 DNA: TGTGCCAGCAGCCGGGACAGGGTCTCCTACAATGAGCAGTTCTTC.

V gene TRBV29-1 combines with J gene TRBJ2-5; 14 nucleotides line up with TRBD2. CDR1 is SQVTM, CDR2 ANQGSEA, per germline. CDR3 length: 17 residues. The V segment lost 7 bases and the J segment 2 bases; nucleotides outside the gene matches: 12. CDR3 coding DNA: TGCAGCGGGACTAGCGGGGGGACTACACACCTTCAAGAGACCCAGTACTTC. It codes for CSGTSGGTTHLQETQYF.

This chain connects TRBV4-1 to TRBJ2-5, with a tentative D call TRBD2 (6 bases). Trimming shortened V by 4 bases and J by 1 base, and 16 bases separated the two germline ends. CDR3 size: 16 residues. The V gene's germline CDR1 is MGHRA and CDR2 YSYEKL. The chain's CDR3 is CASSPGVAVLQETQYF. CDR3 nucleotide sequence: TGCGCCAGCAGCCCGGGGGTTGCGGTCCTCCAAGAGACCCAGTACTTC.

This clone came up once. Other nucleotide sequences from this sample produce the same CDR3. This rearrangement joins TRBV6-5 to TRBJ1-1; weak D call: TRBD1 (6 bases). The length of the CDR3 is 15 residues. The V and J ends lost 0 bases and 2 bases respectively, with 10 bases between them. Germline CDR1 reads MNHEY; CDR2 reads SVGAGI. The CDR3 DNA is TGTGCCAGCAGTTACTCTGGACAGCGTAACACTGAAGCTTTCTTT. Its protein is CASSYSGQRNTEAFF.